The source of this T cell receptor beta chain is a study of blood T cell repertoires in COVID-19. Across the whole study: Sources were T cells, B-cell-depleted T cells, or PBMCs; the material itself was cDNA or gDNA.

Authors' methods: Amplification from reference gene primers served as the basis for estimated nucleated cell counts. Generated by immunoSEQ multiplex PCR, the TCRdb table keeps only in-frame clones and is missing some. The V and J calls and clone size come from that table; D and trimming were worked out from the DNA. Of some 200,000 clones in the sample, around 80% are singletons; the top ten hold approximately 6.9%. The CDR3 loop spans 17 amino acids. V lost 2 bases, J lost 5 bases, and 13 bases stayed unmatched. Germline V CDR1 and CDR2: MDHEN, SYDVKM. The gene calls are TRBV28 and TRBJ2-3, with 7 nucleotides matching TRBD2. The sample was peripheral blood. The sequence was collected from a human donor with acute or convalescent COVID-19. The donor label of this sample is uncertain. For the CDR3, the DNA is TGTGCCAGCAGTTTAGGTCTTACGCGGGAGCTCGGAGATACGCAGTATTTT. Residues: CASSLGLTRELGDTQYF.